The rows below give T cell receptor beta chains drawn from one sample of a study of blood T cell repertoires in COVID-19. Clones were sequenced by immunoSEQ multiplex PCR, and TCRdb holds only the in-frame ones, with some missing. The profile covers about 230,000 clones, with approximately 90% appearing a single time and approximately 10% taken by the ten largest. The material sequenced was peripheral blood. Receptors originate from a man aged 45-65 years with COVID-19, enrolled during active disease. CDR3s include the opening cysteine and the closing phenylalanine or tryptophan. Fields, in order: V gene, J gene, clone size, D gene, CDR3 DNA, CDR3 protein. A D gene is named only where the DNA matches it firmly. Clone size, where shown, is once, few, many, or a class for clones that have expanded.

V gene: TRBV2
J gene: TRBJ2-7
clone size: NA
D gene: TRBD1
CDR3 DNA: TGTGCCAGCAGTTCCGACAGGGGCAAATCCTACGAGCAGTACTTC
CDR3 protein: CASSSDRGKSYEQYF

V gene: TRBV5-4
J gene: TRBJ2-1
clone size: NA
D gene: NA
CDR3 DNA: TGTGCCAGCAGCTTAACTAATGAGCAGTTCTTC
CDR3 protein: CASSLTNEQFF

V gene: TRBV3-1/TRBV3-2
J gene: TRBJ2-2
clone size: NA
D gene: NA
CDR3 DNA: TGTGCCAGCAGCTCCAAGGGGATCGCCGGGGAGCTGTTTTTT
CDR3 protein: CASSSKGIAGELFF

V gene: TRBV27
J gene: TRBJ2-7
clone size: NA
D gene: TRBD2
CDR3 DNA: TGTGCCAGCAGTTATAAAGCGGGAGGGCCCTCCTACGAGCAGTACTTC
CDR3 protein: CASSYKAGGPSYEQYF

V gene: TRBV18
J gene: TRBJ2-1
clone size: NA
D gene: TRBD2
CDR3 DNA: TGTGCCAGCTCACCTCCGGGAGGGCCTTACAATGAGCAGTTCTTC
CDR3 protein: CASSPPGGPYNEQFF

V gene: TRBV14
J gene: TRBJ1-2
clone size: few
D gene: NA
CDR3 DNA: TGTGCCAGCAGCCAAGACGACAGGTTCTATGGCTACACCTTC
CDR3 protein: CASSQDDRFYGYTF

V gene: TRBV12-2
J gene: TRBJ2-7
clone size: NA
D gene: NA
CDR3 DNA: TGTGCAAGTCGCTCCAATCAGGGACCGAGGGTAGGGGACAGGGGATCTGGACAGTACTTC
CDR3 protein: CASRSNQGPRVGDRGSGQYF

V gene: TRBV10-2
J gene: TRBJ1-1
clone size: NA
D gene: NA
CDR3 DNA: TGCGCCAGCAGAACACAAGCTAGAGGTGAAGCTTTCTTT
CDR3 protein: CASRTQARGEAFF

V gene: TRBV9
J gene: TRBJ1-2
clone size: NA
D gene: NA
CDR3 DNA: TGTGCCAGCAGCCCCCGTGGGGCAGGAGGGTTTGACTACACCTTC
CDR3 protein: CASSPRGAGGFDYTF

V gene: TRBV23-1
J gene: TRBJ1-1
clone size: NA
D gene: NA
CDR3 DNA: TGCGCCAGCAGTCAATCAACCCCAGACATCAACACTGAAGCTTTCTTT
CDR3 protein: CASSQSTPDINTEAFF

V gene: TRBV7-2
J gene: TRBJ2-1
clone size: NA
D gene: NA
CDR3 DNA: TGTGCCAGCAGCTTCCTTGGGTCGCGGGATGAGCAGTTCTTC
CDR3 protein: CASSFLGSRDEQFF

V gene: TRBV2
J gene: TRBJ2-5
clone size: NA
D gene: NA
CDR3 DNA: TGTGCCAGCAGTGAGGGGGGGCTGGAGACCCAGTACTTC
CDR3 protein: CASSEGGLETQYF

V gene: TRBV10-2
J gene: TRBJ2-1
clone size: NA
D gene: NA
CDR3 DNA: TGCGCCAGCAGTGAGTCCGGGGGAGTGGGATACAATGAGCAGTTCTTC
CDR3 protein: CASSESGGVGYNEQFF

V gene: TRBV19
J gene: TRBJ1-6
clone size: NA
D gene: NA
CDR3 DNA: TGTGCCAGTAGTTCGGCAGCGGGGAATAATTCACCCCTCCACTTT
CDR3 protein: CASSSAAGNNSPLHF

V gene: TRBV2
J gene: TRBJ1-6
clone size: NA
D gene: TRBD1
CDR3 DNA: TGTGCCAGCAGTGACGGACAGGGAAGGAATTCACCCCTCCACTTT
CDR3 protein: CASSDGQGRNSPLHF

V gene: TRBV11-2
J gene: TRBJ2-1
clone size: NA
D gene: TRBD2
CDR3 DNA: TGTGCCAGCAGCTGGCAAATAGCGGGAGGGGTCTATGAGCAGTTCTTC
CDR3 protein: CASSWQIAGGVYEQFF

V gene: TRBV19
J gene: TRBJ1-5
clone size: few
D gene: TRBD1
CDR3 DNA: TGTGCCAGTAGTATAATAGGACAGGGCGGTCAGCCCCAGCATTTT
CDR3 protein: CASSIIGQGGQPQHF

V gene: TRBV7-9
J gene: TRBJ2-1
clone size: NA
D gene: NA
CDR3 DNA: TGTGCCAGCAGCTTGGGGGGGACACCTGGTATGTATGAGCAGTTCTTC
CDR3 protein: CASSLGGTPGMYEQFF

V gene: TRBV10-3
J gene: TRBJ1-5
clone size: NA
D gene: NA
CDR3 DNA: TGTGCCATCAGCCGGGGGGATCAGCCCCAGCATTTT
CDR3 protein: CAISRGDQPQHF

V gene: TRBV19
J gene: TRBJ1-1
clone size: NA
D gene: TRBD1
CDR3 DNA: TGTGCCAGTAGAACCCGACAGGGGTCCCATAATGCTGAAGCTTTCTTT
CDR3 protein: CASRTRQGSHNAEAFF

V gene: TRBV9
J gene: TRBJ1-3
clone size: NA
D gene: NA
CDR3 DNA: TGTGCCAGCAGCGTTGACATGGAAACCGGGGGGACCATATATTTT
CDR3 protein: CASSVDMETGGTIYF

V gene: TRBV2
J gene: TRBJ2-1
clone size: NA
D gene: NA
CDR3 DNA: TGTGCCAGCAGTGAACGAGGGTGGGGTGAGCAGTTCTTC
CDR3 protein: CASSERGWGEQFF

V gene: TRBV7-6
J gene: TRBJ2-5
clone size: NA
D gene: NA
CDR3 DNA: TGTAGTGACCAGGCCCAAGAGACCCAGTACTTC
CDR3 protein: CSDQAQETQYF

V gene: TRBV12-3/TRBV12-4
J gene: TRBJ2-1
clone size: NA
D gene: TRBD2
CDR3 DNA: TGTGCCAGCAGTTCGGGACTATTCAATGAGCAGTTCTTC
CDR3 protein: CASSSGLFNEQFF

V gene: TRBV7-9
J gene: TRBJ2-1
clone size: NA
D gene: NA
CDR3 DNA: TGTGCCAGCAGCTTCGGCGGTTACAATGAGCAGTTCTTC
CDR3 protein: CASSFGGYNEQFF

V gene: TRBV18
J gene: TRBJ2-1
clone size: many
D gene: NA
CDR3 DNA: TGTGCCAGCTCACATACAGGTTTTTACAATGAGCAGTTCTTC
CDR3 protein: CASSHTGFYNEQFF

V gene: TRBV5-4
J gene: TRBJ2-7
clone size: NA
D gene: TRBD1
CDR3 DNA: TGTGCCAGCAGCAAAGGGACAGGGGGACCCTACGAGCAGTACTTC
CDR3 protein: CASSKGTGGPYEQYF

V gene: TRBV9
J gene: TRBJ1-1
clone size: NA
D gene: TRBD1
CDR3 DNA: TGTGCCAGCAGCGACCGCACCGGGACAGGGGGGCCCACTGAAGCTTTCTTT
CDR3 protein: CASSDRTGTGGPTEAFF

V gene: TRBV11-1
J gene: TRBJ2-1
clone size: NA
D gene: TRBD2
CDR3 DNA: TGTGCCAGCAGCTTAGCGGTCATAGCGGGAGGGCCGGGCAATGAGCAGTTCTTC
CDR3 protein: CASSLAVIAGGPGNEQFF

V gene: TRBV30
J gene: TRBJ2-5
clone size: NA
D gene: TRBD2
CDR3 DNA: TGTGCCTGGACTAGCGGGAGTCAAGAGACCCAGTACTTC
CDR3 protein: CAWTSGSQETQYF

V gene: TRBV27
J gene: TRBJ1-6
clone size: NA
D gene: NA
CDR3 DNA: TGTGCCAGCAGCGCTAGTCTGAGTTCACCCCTCCACTTT
CDR3 protein: CASSASLSSPLHF

V gene: TRBV5-1
J gene: TRBJ2-7
clone size: NA
D gene: TRBD2
CDR3 DNA: TGCGCCAGCAGCTTGGAAAGCGGGAGACGTCTTTCCGAGCAGTACTTC
CDR3 protein: CASSLESGRRLSEQYF

V gene: TRBV5-5
J gene: TRBJ2-7
clone size: NA
D gene: NA
CDR3 DNA: TGTGCCAGCAGCCTGGGACACCTCAACTACGAGCAGTACTTC
CDR3 protein: CASSLGHLNYEQYF

V gene: TRBV5-1
J gene: TRBJ2-3
clone size: NA
D gene: NA
CDR3 DNA: TGCGCCAGCAGCTTGGGGTGGACTACGTCTAGCACAGATACGCAGTATTTT
CDR3 protein: CASSLGWTTSSTDTQYF

V gene: TRBV19
J gene: TRBJ1-2
clone size: NA
D gene: TRBD1
CDR3 DNA: TGTGCCAGTTTGGACAGGTCCTATCCTGGCTACACCTTC
CDR3 protein: CASLDRSYPGYTF

V gene: TRBV10-2
J gene: TRBJ2-3
clone size: NA
D gene: TRBD2
CDR3 DNA: TGCGCCAGCAGTGAAGCGGGGGGAGGTCGGCGGGCGCAGTATTTT
CDR3 protein: CASSEAGGGRRAQYF

V gene: TRBV5-4
J gene: TRBJ2-5
clone size: NA
D gene: TRBD2
CDR3 DNA: TGTGCCAGCAGCTCTAGCGGGGGACCACAAGAGACCCAGTACTTC
CDR3 protein: CASSSSGGPQETQYF

V gene: TRBV28
J gene: TRBJ2-5
clone size: NA
D gene: NA
CDR3 DNA: TGTGCCAGCCGATCACAACAAGAGACCCAGTACTTC
CDR3 protein: CASRSQQETQYF

V gene: TRBV5-1
J gene: TRBJ1-2
clone size: NA
D gene: TRBD1
CDR3 DNA: TGCGCCAGCAGCTTTACGGAGGCGGGACAGGGGAGTTTTCACACCTTC
CDR3 protein: CASSFTEAGQGSFHTF

V gene: TRBV29-1
J gene: TRBJ2-6
clone size: NA
D gene: NA
CDR3 DNA: TGCAGCGTTGCTATCCTCTCTGGGGCCAACGTCCTGACTTTC
CDR3 protein: CSVAILSGANVLTF

V gene: TRBV6-5
J gene: TRBJ1-1
clone size: NA
D gene: NA
CDR3 DNA: TGTGCCAGCAGTTACTCGACAGCCGTAAATGAAGCTTTCTTT
CDR3 protein: CASSYSTAVNEAFF

V gene: TRBV10-3
J gene: TRBJ1-4
clone size: NA
D gene: NA
CDR3 DNA: TGTGCCATCAGTGAGTCTACAGGGTCCGAAAAACTGTTTTTT
CDR3 protein: CAISESTGSEKLFF

V gene: TRBV14
J gene: TRBJ2-3
clone size: few
D gene: NA
CDR3 DNA: TGTGCCAGCAGTCCCTGGGGGGTTTCCACAGATACGCAGTATTTT
CDR3 protein: CASSPWGVSTDTQYF

V gene: TRBV11-2
J gene: TRBJ2-7
clone size: NA
D gene: TRBD2
CDR3 DNA: TGTGCCAGCAGCTTACAGACCCAGCGGGGGCCTTCCTACGAGCAGTACTTC
CDR3 protein: CASSLQTQRGPSYEQYF

V gene: TRBV2
J gene: TRBJ1-2
clone size: NA
D gene: NA
CDR3 DNA: TGTGCCAGCAGTGCCCCGGCGGGGGGCCACTATGGCTACACCTTC
CDR3 protein: CASSAPAGGHYGYTF

V gene: TRBV29-1
J gene: TRBJ2-7
clone size: NA
D gene: TRBD2
CDR3 DNA: TGCAGCGTTGCCAGCGGGGTGTCAGAGCAGTACTTC
CDR3 protein: CSVASGVSEQYF

V gene: TRBV5-1
J gene: TRBJ2-1
clone size: many
D gene: TRBD2
CDR3 DNA: TGCGCCAGCAGCTCCTCCGGGACTACAATTTACAATGAGCAGTTCTTC
CDR3 protein: CASSSSGTTIYNEQFF

V gene: TRBV7-9
J gene: TRBJ1-1
clone size: NA
D gene: NA
CDR3 DNA: TGTGCCAGCAGCTTAGTGGGGGGGCCCGGCACTGAAGCTTTCTTT
CDR3 protein: CASSLVGGPGTEAFF

V gene: TRBV7-9
J gene: TRBJ1-1
clone size: NA
D gene: TRBD1
CDR3 DNA: TGTGCCAGCAGCCCGGGGACAGGGGTGAACACTGAAGCTTTCTTT
CDR3 protein: CASSPGTGVNTEAFF

V gene: TRBV4-2
J gene: TRBJ2-7
clone size: NA
D gene: TRBD2
CDR3 DNA: TGTGCCAGCAGCCAAGAATGGGGCGGGAGTAGCTCCTACGAGCAGTACTTC
CDR3 protein: CASSQEWGGSSSYEQYF

V gene: TRBV6-5
J gene: TRBJ1-2
clone size: NA
D gene: NA
CDR3 DNA: TGTGCCAGCAAAGGGGTAGGGAACTATGGCTACACCTTC
CDR3 protein: CASKGVGNYGYTF

V gene: TRBV5-1
J gene: TRBJ1-4
clone size: few
D gene: NA
CDR3 DNA: TGCGCCAGCAGCCTCGGGAGTCAAGAAAAACTGTTTTTT
CDR3 protein: CASSLGSQEKLFF